One TCR beta chain is described in this entry. The CDR3 is 13 amino acids. Germline values: CDR1 LGHNA, CDR2 YSLEER. The V and J ends lost 0 bases and 12 bases, in that order; junction bases with no gene match: 6. The record originates from a study of blood T cell repertoires in COVID-19. For the study at large: Acute and convalescent COVID-19 samples came from the United States, Italy and Spain. Sample material is recorded as cDNA or gDNA derived from T cells, B-cell-depleted T cells, or PBMCs.

Enrolment of Seattle patients took place during active infection, and they were followed longitudinally. Per the original data handling: Scientists estimated how many nucleated cells there were by amplifying reference gene primers. The table came from immunoSEQ multiplex PCR; TCRdb's copy has only in-frame clones and leaves some out. V, J and clone size are those of that table, while D and trimming were read from the DNA. Of fewer than 140,000 clones listed, about 82% are singletons. This rearrangement joins TRBV4-3 to TRBJ2-3, with TRBD2 identical over 7 bases. The specimen sequenced was peripheral blood. This TCR derives from an older man with COVID-19, enrolled during active disease. The CDR3 sequence is CASSQEWRESQYF. The CDR3 DNA reads as TGCGCCAGCAGCCAAGAGTGGCGGGAGTCTCAGTATTTT.